A single sample gave rise to the 26 T cell receptor beta chains below, sequenced in a study of blood T cell repertoires in COVID-19. Method: immunoSEQ multiplex PCR; TCRdb's copy keeps in-frame clones and lacks some. Seen here are approximately 88,000 clones, roughly 80% observed once, and the top ten hold 19%. Sequences were obtained from peripheral blood. These receptor sequences come from a woman aged 80 or over with acute or convalescent COVID-19.

V usage is TRBV7-2 and J usage is TRBJ2-7; 8 positions match TRBD2. Germline V gives CDR1 SGHTA, CDR2 FQGNSA. The length of the CDR3 is 17 residues. The V and J ends lost 1 base and 7 bases, in that order; junction bases with no gene match: 15. The CDR3 nucleotides are TGTGCCAGCAGCTTAGATAGGGCTAGCGGGCTCCCTGGGGAGCAGTACTTC. Its protein is CASSLDRASGLPGEQYF.

This chain links TRBV12-3 or TRBV12-4 with TRBJ1-4; D unclear. Trimming cost V 3 bases and J 2 bases, with 4 bases left between them. The CDR3 totals 13 residues. CDR3 nucleotide sequence: TGTGCCAGCAGTTTCTTCACTAATGAAAAACTGTTTTTT. This encodes CASSFFTNEKLFF.

The chain uses TRBV11-2 and TRBJ2-5, with D possibly TRBD2 on 6 matching bases. The CDR3 extends over 13 amino acids. Trimming removed 6 bases from V and 13 bases from J, with 21 bases in between. Per the germline V gene, CDR1 is SGHAT and CDR2 is FQNNGV. For the CDR3, the DNA is TGTGCCAGCAGACAAACCGGGACTTTATCGGTGTACTTC. Residues: CASRQTGTLSVYF.

The chain is built from TRBV4-1 and TRBJ2-1; TRBD1 aligns across 9 bases. The CDR3 length is 15 residues. CDR1 is MGHRA and CDR2 is YSYEKL in the germline V gene. V shed 4 bases and J 8 bases; nucleotides not matched to a gene: 9. CDR3 in DNA: TGCGCCAGCAGCCTCCGGGACAGGGCTGGCGATGAGCAGTTCTTC. It codes for CASSLRDRAGDEQFF.

CDR3 nucleotide sequence: TGTGCCAGCAGCCGACAGGGAGGAGAGACCCAGTACTTC. It encodes CASSRQGGETQYF. The rearrangement joins TRBV7-2 to TRBJ2-5, with D perhaps matching TRBD1 (7 bases). Trimming pared 5 bases from V and 4 bases from J, leaving 11 bases between. This CDR3 comprises 13 residues. Per the germline V gene, CDR1 is SGHTA and CDR2 is FQGNSA.

V is TRBV4-1 and J is TRBJ1-6; 12 positions agree with TRBD1. The CDR3 sequence is 18 residues long. Germline V lookup: CDR1 MGHRA, CDR2 YSYEKL. J was trimmed by 1 base and V by 3 bases; bases with no gene match: 4. DNA for the CDR3: TGCGCCAGCAGCCAGGGACAGGGGGCGACATCCTATAATTCACCCCTCCACTTT. Protein product: CASSQGQGATSYNSPLHF.

J is TRBJ2-1 and V is TRBV7-3; the match to TRBD2 covers 7 bases. The CDR3 covers 12 residues. The germline gives CDR1 SGHTA, CDR2 FQGTGA. V was pared by 5 bases and J by 9 bases, with 4 bases of the junction left unmatched. The CDR3 loop reads CASSPPGGEQFF. DNA of the CDR3: TGTGCCAGCAGCCCCCCGGGGGGTGAGCAGTTCTTC.

This clone was seen a single time. The chain joins TRBV15 to TRBJ1-1; possible D gene TRBD1, 5 bases. Trimming removed 0 bases from V and 8 bases from J, with 16 bases in between. This CDR3 spans 15 amino acids. Germline values: CDR1 LNHNV, CDR2 YYDKDF (reference sequence). This CDR3 reads CATSRDIGVEIEAFF. CDR3 nucleotide sequence: TGTGCCACCAGCAGAGATATAGGGGTGGAGATCGAAGCTTTCTTT.

The chain combines TRBV5-1 with TRBJ2-7; possibly TRBD2 for D (6 bases). This CDR3 spans 16 amino acids. Germline CDR1 SGHRS, CDR2 YFSETQ. Trimming removed 1 base at V and 3 bases at J, with 17 bases between. Written as DNA, the CDR3 is TGCGCCAGCAGCTTGAGTCTCGCTAGCGAGTTCTACGAGCAGTACTTC. It yields the protein CASSLSLASEFYEQYF.

This clone has just a few counts. The chain joins TRBV2 to TRBJ2-3; tentatively, D is TRBD2 (5 bases). With 1 base removed from V and 3 bases from J, the gap between germline ends came to 5 bases. CDR1 and CDR2 (germline): SNHLY, FYNNEI. The CDR3 loop spans 13 amino acids. The CDR3 bases are TGTGCCAGCAGTGAAGGCGGGACAGATACGCAGTATTTT. This encodes CASSEGGTDTQYF.

This clone was observed a single time. The chain recombines TRBV18 with TRBJ2-7; TRBD1 matches 10 bases. The germline V gene encodes CDR1 KGHSH and CDR2 LQKENI. The V gene end was trimmed by 4 bases and the J gene end by 4 bases; junction bases not matched to a gene: 10. The CDR3 is made up of 16 amino acids. The CDR3 sequence is CASSRFGGQGTYEQYF. The CDR3 bases are TGTGCCAGCTCACGGTTCGGGGGACAGGGGACGTACGAGCAGTACTTC.

The J gene is TRBJ1-6, the V gene TRBV2, with 7 bases lining up with TRBD1. CDR1 SNHLY and CDR2 FYNNEI come from the germline V gene. There are 14 residues in the CDR3. V lost 7 bases, J lost 5 bases, and 5 bases stayed unmatched. CDR3 coding DNA: TGTGCCAGCAAACGAGACAGGGATAATTCACCCCTCCACTTT. Translated: CASKRDRDNSPLHF.

This clone was detected only a few times. This chain links TRBV23-1 with TRBJ1-2; a weak D match, TRBD1 (6 bases). TRBV23-1 is marked as an open reading frame, function uncertain. Trimming left V 1 base short and J 3 bases short, with 24 bases between. This CDR3 region has 19 residues. The CDR3 DNA reads as TGCGCCAGCAGTCAATTCCCCACTCAAACAGGGCTCGGGGACTATGGCTACACCTTC. Amino acids: CASSQFPTQTGLGDYGYTF.

This chain links TRBV2 with TRBJ2-2, with TRBD2 matching 14 bases. The germline CDR1 and CDR2 sequences are SNHLY and FYNNEI. After removal of 6 bases from V and 6 bases from J, the junction contained 12 bases not matched to a gene. The CDR3 consists of 18 residues. The CDR3 coding sequence is TGTGCCAGCAGCACAGCGGGACTAGCGGGAGATGTGGCCGGGGAGCTGTTTTTT. As protein: CASSTAGLAGDVAGELFF.

This clone was found once. V is TRBV5-1 and J is TRBJ1-6; weak D call: TRBD1 (6 bases). The CDR3 has 13 amino acids. Trimming removed 0 bases at V and 13 bases at J, with 11 bases between. CDR1 SGHRS and CDR2 YFSETQ come from the germline V gene. The CDR3 bases are TGCGCCAGCAGCTTGGGGTCAGGGGATCCCCTCCACTTT. Its protein is CASSLGSGDPLHF.

The chain combines TRBV6-5 with TRBJ1-6; no reliable D call. CDR3 length: 14 amino acids. Deletions cut 2 bases from V and 8 bases from J, with 10 bases between. Germline lookup yields CDR1 MNHEY and CDR2 SVGAGI. The CDR3 bases are TGTGCCAGCAGTTACAGCAGGTTTGATTCACCCCTCCACTTT. This sequence encodes CASSYSRFDSPLHF.

CDR3 DNA sequence: TGTGCCAGCAGTTACCCCGGGACACATAGCAATCAGCCCCAGCATTTT. It specifies CASSYPGTHSNQPQHF. This chain links TRBV6-6 with TRBJ1-5, with D possibly matching TRBD1 (6 bases). Trimming cost V 2 bases and J 0 bases, with 11 bases left between them. Germline V gene lookup returns CDR1 MNHNY and CDR2 SVGAGI (reference sequence). The CDR3 sequence is 16 residues long.

This chain uses TRBV19 with TRBJ2-3; D gene ambiguous. This CDR3 has 14 amino acids. Germline CDR1 and CDR2: LNHDA and SQIVND (reference sequence). The V end lost 2 bases, the J end lost 0 bases, and 6 bases lay between the germline ends. CDR3 DNA sequence: TGTGCCAGTAGTATATTGTCTAGCACAGATACGCAGTATTTT. It codes for CASSILSSTDTQYF. Complete variable domain (other parts from reference TRBV19 and TRBJ2-3): DGGITQSPKYLFRKEGQNVTLSCEQNLNHDAMYWYRQDPGQGLRLIYYSQIVNDFQKGDIAEGYSVSREKKESFPLTVTSAQKNPTAFYLCASSILSSTDTQYFGPGTRLTVL.

The chain recombines TRBV27 with TRBJ1-4, with 9 nucleotides matching TRBD1. The CDR3 consists of 15 residues. Germline V gene data show CDR1 as MNHEY and CDR2 as SMNVEV (reference sequence). V trimming: 4 bases; J trimming: 7 bases; junction bases outside the gene matches: 7. The CDR3 DNA reads TGTGCCAGCAGTTCGGCCGGGACAGGGCGTGAAAAACTGTTTTTT. The encoded protein is CASSSAGTGREKLFF.

This chain joins TRBV30 and TRBJ1-2; 7 bases agree with TRBD1. Looked up from germline, CDR1 is GTSNPN and CDR2 is SVGIG (reference sequence). Trimming at V came to 0 bases and at J to 14 bases, leaving 6 bases not matched to a gene. The CDR3 sequence is 11 residues long. As DNA, the CDR3 is TGTGCCTGGAGTGTAAGGGACAGACAAACCTTC. Amino acids: CAWSVRDRQTF.

This clone was recorded many times. The V gene is TRBV27, the J gene TRBJ1-4, with D possibly being TRBD1 (5 bases). The CDR3 runs 16 residues. Between the trimmed V and J ends, which lost 5 bases and 4 bases, there was a span of 17 bases. Germline V CDR1 and CDR2: MNHEY, SMNVEV (reference sequence). The CDR3 DNA is TGTGCCAGCAGTCACCCCTACGGGGGAAATAATGAAAAACTGTTTTTT. The encoded protein is CASSHPYGGNNEKLFF.

CDR3 protein: CASTSATEAFF. The CDR3 DNA reads as TGCGCCAGCACGAGTGCCACTGAAGCTTTCTTT. V and J are TRBV10-2 and TRBJ1-1; D gene unclear. V was trimmed by 7 bases and J by 4 bases, leaving 7 bases between them. Germline V CDR1 and CDR2: WSHSY, SAAADI. The CDR3 totals 11 residues.

The chain has TRBV6-6 and TRBJ1-1, with 7 bases that match TRBD1. V shed 6 bases and J 8 bases; nucleotides not matched to a gene: 9. Per the germline V gene, CDR1 is MNHNY and CDR2 is SVGAGI (reference sequence). The CDR3 contains 13 residues. The CDR3 protein is CASSHQVTGEAFF. CDR3 nucleotide sequence: TGTGCCAGCAGCCACCAGGTGACAGGGGAAGCTTTCTTT.

This clone was seen more than once but under ten times. The chain recombines TRBV19 with TRBJ2-7; no reliable D call. Germline-derived CDR1 and CDR2 are LNHDA and SQIVND (reference sequence). CDR3 size: 15 residues. Between the trimmed V and J ends, which lost 3 bases and 7 bases, there was a span of 19 bases. The CDR3 sequence is CASSILGFEVGEQYF. The CDR3 DNA is TGTGCCAGTAGTATCCTCGGTTTTGAGGTTGGGGAGCAGTACTTC.

The chain combines TRBV19 with TRBJ1-1; weak D call: TRBD1 (5 bases). The CDR3 extends over 14 amino acids. Germline-derived CDR1 and CDR2 are LNHDA and SQIVND (reference sequence). Trimming cost V 2 bases and J 0 bases, with 7 bases left between them. CDR3 nucleotide sequence: TGTGCCAGTAGTATACAGGGATTGAACACTGAAGCTTTCTTT. Amino acid sequence: CASSIQGLNTEAFF.

The gene calls are TRBV30 and TRBJ2-1; 15 bases are a match to TRBD2. This CDR3 contains 15 residues. Germline lookup yields CDR1 GTSNPN and CDR2 SVGIG (reference sequence). J was trimmed by 9 bases and V by 2 bases; bases with no gene match: 5. This CDR3 is CAWSPRTSGRVEQFF. CDR3 coding DNA: TGTGCCTGGAGTCCCAGGACTAGCGGGAGGGTTGAGCAGTTCTTC.